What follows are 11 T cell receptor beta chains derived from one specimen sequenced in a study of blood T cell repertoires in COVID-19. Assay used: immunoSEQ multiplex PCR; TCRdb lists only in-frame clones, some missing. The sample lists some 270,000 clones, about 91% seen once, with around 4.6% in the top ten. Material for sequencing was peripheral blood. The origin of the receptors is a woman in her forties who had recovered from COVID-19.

The DNA of the CDR3 is TGTGCCAGCAGCTTCCAGGGATCGGGAGAGACCCAGTACTTC. Protein product: CASSFQGSGETQYF. The chain recombines TRBV5-4 with TRBJ2-5; D is possibly TRBD1 (5 bases). This CDR3 comprises 14 residues. V gave up 2 bases and J gave up 4 bases, with 12 bases separating them. Germline-derived CDR1 and CDR2 are SGHNT and YYREEE (reference sequence).

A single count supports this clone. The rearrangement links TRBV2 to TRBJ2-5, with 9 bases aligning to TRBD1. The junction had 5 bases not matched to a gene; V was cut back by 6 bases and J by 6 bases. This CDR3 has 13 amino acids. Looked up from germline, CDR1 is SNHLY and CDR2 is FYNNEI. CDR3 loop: CASRKGQGKTQYF. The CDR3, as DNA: TGTGCCAGCAGAAAGGGACAGGGAAAGACCCAGTACTTC.

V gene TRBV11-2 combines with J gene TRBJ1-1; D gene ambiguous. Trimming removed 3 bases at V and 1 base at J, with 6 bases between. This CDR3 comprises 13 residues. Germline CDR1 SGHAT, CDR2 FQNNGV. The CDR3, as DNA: TGTGCCAGCAGCTTCGAGGAGAACACTGAAGCTTTCTTT. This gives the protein CASSFEENTEAFF.

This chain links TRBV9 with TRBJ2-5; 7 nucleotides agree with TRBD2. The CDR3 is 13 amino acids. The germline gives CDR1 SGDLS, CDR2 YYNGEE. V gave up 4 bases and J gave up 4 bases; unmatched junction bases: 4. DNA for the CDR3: TGTGCCAGCAGCAGGACTAGTTCAGAGACCCAGTACTTC. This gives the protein CASSRTSSETQYF.

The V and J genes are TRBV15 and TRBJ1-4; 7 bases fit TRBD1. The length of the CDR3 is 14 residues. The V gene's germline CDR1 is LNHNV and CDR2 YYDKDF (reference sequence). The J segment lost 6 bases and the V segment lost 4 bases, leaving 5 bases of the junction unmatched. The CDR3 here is CATSKTGPYEKLFF. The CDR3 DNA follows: TGTGCCACCAGCAAGACAGGGCCGTATGAAAAACTGTTTTTT.

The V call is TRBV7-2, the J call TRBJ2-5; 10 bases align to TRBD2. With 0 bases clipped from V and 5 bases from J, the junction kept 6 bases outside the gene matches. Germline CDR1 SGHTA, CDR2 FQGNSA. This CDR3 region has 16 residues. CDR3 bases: TGTGCCAGCAGCTTAGCCCGGACTAGCGGTGGGGAGACCCAGTACTTC. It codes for CASSLARTSGGETQYF.

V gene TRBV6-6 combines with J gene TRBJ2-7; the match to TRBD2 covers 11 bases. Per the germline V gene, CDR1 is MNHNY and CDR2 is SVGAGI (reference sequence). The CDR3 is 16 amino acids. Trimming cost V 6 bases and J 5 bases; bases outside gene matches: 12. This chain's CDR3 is CASSRTTSGSFNEQYV. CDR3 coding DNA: TGTGCCAGCAGCCGGACTACTAGCGGGAGTTTCAACGAGCAGTACGTC.

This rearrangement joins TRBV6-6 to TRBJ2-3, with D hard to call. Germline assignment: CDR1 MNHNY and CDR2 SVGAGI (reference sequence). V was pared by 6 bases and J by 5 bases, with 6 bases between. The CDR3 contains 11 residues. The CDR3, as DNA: TGTGCCAGCAGCTTGAGAGATACGCAGTATTTT. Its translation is CASSLRDTQYF.

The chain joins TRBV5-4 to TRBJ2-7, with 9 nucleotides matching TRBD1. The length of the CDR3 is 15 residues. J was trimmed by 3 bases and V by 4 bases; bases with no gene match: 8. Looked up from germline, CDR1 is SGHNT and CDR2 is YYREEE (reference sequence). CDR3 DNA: TGTGCCAGCAGCGCGGACGGGACAGGGTTCTACGAGCAGTACTTC. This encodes CASSADGTGFYEQYF. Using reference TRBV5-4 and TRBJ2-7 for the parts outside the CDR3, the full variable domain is ETGVTQSPTHLIKTRGQQVTLRCSSQSGHNTVSWYQQALGQGPQFIFQYYREEENGRGNFPPRFSGLQFPNYSSELNVNALELDDSALYLCASSADGTGFYEQYFGPGTRLTVT.

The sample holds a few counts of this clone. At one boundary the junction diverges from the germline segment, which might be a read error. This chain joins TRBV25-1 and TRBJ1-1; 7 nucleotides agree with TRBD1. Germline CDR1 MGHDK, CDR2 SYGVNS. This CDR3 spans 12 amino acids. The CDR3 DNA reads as TGTGCCAGCAGTGAAGGGCACAGGGGCCGGGCCTTT. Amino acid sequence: CASSEGHRGRAF.

In DNA, the CDR3 is TGCGCCAGCCGGAGGGGTCTAGCGGGTGATGAGCAGTTCTTC. This translates into CASRRGLAGDEQFF. The chain carries TRBV5-1 and TRBJ2-1; TRBD2 agrees at 8 bases. CDR3 length equals 14 residues. V dropped 7 bases and J dropped 8; count of bases not matched to a gene: 11. The germline V gene has CDR1 SGHRS and CDR2 YFSETQ.